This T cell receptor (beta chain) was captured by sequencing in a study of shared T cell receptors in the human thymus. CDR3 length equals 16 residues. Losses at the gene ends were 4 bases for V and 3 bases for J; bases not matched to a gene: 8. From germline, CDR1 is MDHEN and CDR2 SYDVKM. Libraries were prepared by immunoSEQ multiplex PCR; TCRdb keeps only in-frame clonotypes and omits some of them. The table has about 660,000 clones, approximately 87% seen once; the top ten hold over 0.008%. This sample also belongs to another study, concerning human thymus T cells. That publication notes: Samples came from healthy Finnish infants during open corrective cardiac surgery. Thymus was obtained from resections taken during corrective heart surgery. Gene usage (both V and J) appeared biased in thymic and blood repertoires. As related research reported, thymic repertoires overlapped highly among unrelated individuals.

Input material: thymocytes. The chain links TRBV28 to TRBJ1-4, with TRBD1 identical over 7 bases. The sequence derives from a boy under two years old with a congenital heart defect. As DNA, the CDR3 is TGTGCCAGCAGTTCCCCGAGGACAGGTGCTAATGAAAAACTGTTTTTT. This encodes CASSSPRTGANEKLFF.